Following are 9 T cell receptor beta chains from one sample sequenced in a study of radiotherapy plus CTLA-4 blockade in lung cancer. The repertoire was sequenced with immunoSEQ multiplex PCR; TCRdb's copy has only in-frame clones and lacks some. The top ten hold about 2.2% of the sample, which has under 110,000 clones, about 83% seen once. The sequencing here drew on peripheral blood, taken from a patient treated with radiotherapy plus ipilimumab. The receptors were gathered from a human donor with non-small cell lung cancer that progressed on radiotherapy plus ipilimumab. Some clones in this sample may be carry-over from other donors' samples.

This clone was picked up a small number of times. The V gene is TRBV10-3, the J gene TRBJ2-7, with D perhaps TRBD1 (5 bases). CDR1 is ENHRY, CDR2 SYGVKD, per germline. The CDR3 loop spans 14 amino acids. V lost 2 bases to trimming and J lost 3 bases, with 11 bases between them. CDR3 loop: CAISERGPFYEQYF. The CDR3 DNA is TGTGCCATCAGTGAGAGGGGCCCTTTCTACGAGCAGTACTTC.

The gene calls are TRBV4-3 and TRBJ2-3; 10 nucleotides match TRBD2. Per the germline V gene, CDR1 is LGHNA and CDR2 is YSLEER. V lost 0 bases and J lost 2; bases outside the gene matches: 11. The CDR3 has 19 amino acids. CDR3 sequence (DNA): TGCGCCAGCAGCCAAGAAAACCCCTTACTAGCGGGGCACACAGATACGCAGTATTTT. Encoded protein: CASSQENPLLAGHTDTQYF.

The chain carries TRBV7-2 and TRBJ2-1; D is uncertain. V lost 1 base and J lost 6, with 19 bases in between. CDR3 length: 17 amino acids. Germline assignment: CDR1 SGHTA and CDR2 FQGNSA. The CDR3 DNA is TGTGCCAGCAGCTTAGGATGGCGAACACGGTCCCTCAATGAGCAGTTCTTC. Translating gives CASSLGWRTRSLNEQFF. The full variable domain, completed using reference TRBV7-2 and TRBJ2-1, is GAGVSQSPSNKVTEKGKDVELRCDPISGHTALYWYRQSLGQGLEFLIYFQGNSAPDKSGLPSDRFSAERTGGSVSTLTIQRTQQEDSAVYLCASSLGWRTRSLNEQFFGPGTRLTVL.

This clone was seen just once. The chain recombines TRBV11-1 with TRBJ2-2, with no clear D. There are 14 residues in the CDR3. Germline V CDR1 and CDR2: SGHAT, FQDESV (reference sequence). Deletions cut 0 bases from V and 6 bases from J, with 8 bases between. CDR3 DNA sequence: TGTGCCAGCAGCTTAGCGCACAACCCCGGGGAGCTGTTTTTT. Amino acids: CASSLAHNPGELFF.

The chain links TRBV5-6 to TRBJ1-2, with D tentatively TRBD1 (5 bases). This CDR3 spans 13 amino acids. V was shortened by 0 bases and J by 3 bases, with 6 bases between the two germline ends. Germline CDR1 SGHDT, CDR2 YYEEEE. The CDR3 loop is CASSLGRDYGYTF. The CDR3 nucleotides read TGTGCCAGCAGCTTGGGCAGGGACTATGGCTACACCTTC.

The chain has TRBV7-2 and TRBJ2-7; the match to TRBD1 covers 7 bases. The CDR3 loop spans 15 amino acids. CDR1 is SGHTA, CDR2 FQGNSA, per germline. V dropped 2 bases and J dropped 4; count of bases not matched to a gene: 8. The CDR3 sequence is CASSLQGDAFYEQYF. DNA for the CDR3: TGTGCCAGCAGCTTACAGGGGGATGCTTTTTACGAGCAGTACTTC.

The chain carries TRBV10-3 and TRBJ2-3; tentative D call: TRBD2 (5 bases). This CDR3 region has 14 residues. Trimming removed 5 bases from V and 2 bases from J, with 11 bases in between. Germline CDR1 reads ENHRY; CDR2 reads SYGVKD. CDR3 bases: TGTGCCATCAGTCCCAGCGGCTCCACAGATACGCAGTATTTT. Amino acid sequence: CAISPSGSTDTQYF.

By its share, this clone is medium-sized. The genes are TRBV11-2 and TRBJ1-1; tentatively, D is TRBD1 (5 bases). CDR3 size: 16 residues. Germline V lookup: CDR1 SGHAT, CDR2 FQNNGV. V was clipped by 1 base and J by 5 bases, with 17 bases between them. CDR3 bases: TGTGCCAGCAGCTTAGTAATGGGGCAGCCCCTAACTGAAGCTTTCTTT. It translates to CASSLVMGQPLTEAFF.

The chain is built from TRBV27 and TRBJ1-2; D remains unclear. CDR1 is MNHEY and CDR2 is SMNVEV in the germline V gene (reference sequence). V lost 6 bases to trimming and J lost 3 bases, with 11 bases between them. This CDR3 is built from 13 residues. The CDR3 spells CASRKQVDYGYTF. The CDR3 bases are TGTGCCAGCAGGAAGCAGGTTGACTATGGCTACACCTTC.